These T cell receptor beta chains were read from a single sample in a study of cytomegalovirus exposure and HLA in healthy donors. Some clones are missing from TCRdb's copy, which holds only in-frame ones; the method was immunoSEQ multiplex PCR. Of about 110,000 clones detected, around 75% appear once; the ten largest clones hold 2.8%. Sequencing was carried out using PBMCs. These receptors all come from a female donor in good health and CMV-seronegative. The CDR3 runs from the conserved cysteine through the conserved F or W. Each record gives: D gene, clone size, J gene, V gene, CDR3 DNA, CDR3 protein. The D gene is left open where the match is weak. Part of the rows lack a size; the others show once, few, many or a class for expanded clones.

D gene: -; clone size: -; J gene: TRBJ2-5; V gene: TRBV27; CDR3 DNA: TGTGCCAGCAGTCCCCAGTGGGCCGCCCAAGAGACCCAGTACTTC; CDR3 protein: CASSPQWAAQETQYF
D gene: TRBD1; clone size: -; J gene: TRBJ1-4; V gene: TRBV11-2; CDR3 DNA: TGTGCCAGCAGCACAGGGACAGGGCGGGGAGGGCGGCCCGAAAAACTGTTTTTT; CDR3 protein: CASSTGTGRGGRPEKLFF
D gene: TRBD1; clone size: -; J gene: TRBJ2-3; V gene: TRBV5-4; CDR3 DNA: TGTGCCAGCAGCCCTCAAGGACAGGCTAGCACAGATACGCAGTATTTT; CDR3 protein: CASSPQGQASTDTQYF
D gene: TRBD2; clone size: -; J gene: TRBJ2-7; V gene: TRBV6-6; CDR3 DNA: TGTGCCAGCAGTTTGACTAGCGGGAGCTCCTACGAGCAGTACTTC; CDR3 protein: CASSLTSGSSYEQYF
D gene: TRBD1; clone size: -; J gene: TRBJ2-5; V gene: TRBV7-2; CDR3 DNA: TGTGCCAGCAGCTTAGCGCCAGCAGGGGGTAGCGAGACCCAGTACTTC; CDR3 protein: CASSLAPAGGSETQYF
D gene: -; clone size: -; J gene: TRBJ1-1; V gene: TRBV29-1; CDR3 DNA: TGCAGCGTTGTGCGGCAGAGCATGAACACTGAAGCTTTCTTT; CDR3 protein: CSVVRQSMNTEAFF
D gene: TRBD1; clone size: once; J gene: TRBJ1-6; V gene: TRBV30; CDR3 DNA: TGTGCCTGGAGTAATCCCGACGGACAGGGAAATTCACCCCTCCACTTT; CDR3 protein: CAWSNPDGQGNSPLHF
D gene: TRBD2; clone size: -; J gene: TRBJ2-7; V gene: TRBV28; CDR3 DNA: TGTGCCAGCAGGACAGCAGCGGGAGGGCCGTCCTACGAGCAGTACTTC; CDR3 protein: CASRTAAGGPSYEQYF
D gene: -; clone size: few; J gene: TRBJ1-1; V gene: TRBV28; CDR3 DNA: TGTGCCAGCATTAAGGACAGTCTGAACACTGAAGCTTTCTTT; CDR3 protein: CASIKDSLNTEAFF
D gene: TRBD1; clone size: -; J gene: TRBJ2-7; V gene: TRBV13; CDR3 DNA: TGTGCCAGCAGCATTGACAGGGGTTTAAGGCGCGAGCAGTACTTC; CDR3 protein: CASSIDRGLRREQYF
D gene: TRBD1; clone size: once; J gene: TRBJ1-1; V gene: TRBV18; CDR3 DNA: TGTGCCAGCTCACCAGGACAGGGACTTACTGAAGCTTTCTTT; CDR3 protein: CASSPGQGLTEAFF
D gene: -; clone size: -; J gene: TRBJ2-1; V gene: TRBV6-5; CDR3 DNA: TGTGCCAGCAGTTTATATCGGGGGAACTACAATGAGCAGTTCTTC; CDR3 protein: CASSLYRGNYNEQFF
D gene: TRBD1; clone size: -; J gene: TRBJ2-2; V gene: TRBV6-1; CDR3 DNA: TGTGCCAGCACAGACAGGGGTCTCATCGGGGAGCTGTTTTTT; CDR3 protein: CASTDRGLIGELFF
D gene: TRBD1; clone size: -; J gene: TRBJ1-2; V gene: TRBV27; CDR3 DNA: TGTGCCAGCAGCTCCCTTCCGGGACAGGGGGCGAACTATGGCTACACCTTC; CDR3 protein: CASSSLPGQGANYGYTF
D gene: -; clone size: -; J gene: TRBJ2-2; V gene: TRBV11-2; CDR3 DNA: TGTGCCAGCAGCCGCCGGGGAAACACCGGGGAGCTGTTTTTT; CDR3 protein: CASSRRGNTGELFF
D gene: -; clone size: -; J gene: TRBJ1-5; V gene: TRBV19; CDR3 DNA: TGTGCCAGTAGTCGTCAGGCTATGGCCAATCAGCCCCAGCATTTT; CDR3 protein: CASSRQAMANQPQHF
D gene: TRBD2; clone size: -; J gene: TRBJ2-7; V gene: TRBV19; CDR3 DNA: TGTGCCAGTAGTATACGCCGCCGCGGGAGATTGGACGAGCAGTACTTC; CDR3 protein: CASSIRRRGRLDEQYF
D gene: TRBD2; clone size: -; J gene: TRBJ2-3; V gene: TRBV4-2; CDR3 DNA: TGTGCCAGCAGCCTATTAGCGGGAGAAGCAGATACGCAGTATTTT; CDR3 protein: CASSLLAGEADTQYF
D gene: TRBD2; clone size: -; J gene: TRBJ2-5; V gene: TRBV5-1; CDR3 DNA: TGCGCCAGCAGCTTGGCTAGCGGGAGTCGTGAGACCCAGTACTTC; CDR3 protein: CASSLASGSRETQYF
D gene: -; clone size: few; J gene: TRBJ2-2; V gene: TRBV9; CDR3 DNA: TGTGCCAGCAGCGCCAGCACTAGTCTAGGCGGGGAGCTGTTTTTT; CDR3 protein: CASSASTSLGGELFF
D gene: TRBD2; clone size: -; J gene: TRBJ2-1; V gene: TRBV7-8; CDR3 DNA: TGTGCCAGTACCCTAACGGGCGGGAGGTTGATCTTC; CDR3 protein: CASTLTGGRLIF
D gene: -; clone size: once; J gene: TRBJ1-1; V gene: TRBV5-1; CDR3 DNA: TGCGCCAGCAGCTCTTTTGACAGATCCACTGAAGCTTTCTTT; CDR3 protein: CASSSFDRSTEAFF
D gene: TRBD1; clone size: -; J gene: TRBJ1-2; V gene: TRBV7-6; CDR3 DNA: TGTGCCAGCAGCTTAGGGGACAGGGGCTATGGCTACACCTTC; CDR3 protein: CASSLGDRGYGYTF
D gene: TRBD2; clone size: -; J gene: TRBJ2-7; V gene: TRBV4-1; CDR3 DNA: TGCGCCAGCAGCCAAGAAGTAGCGGGTGGGACCTACGAGCAGTACTTC; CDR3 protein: CASSQEVAGGTYEQYF
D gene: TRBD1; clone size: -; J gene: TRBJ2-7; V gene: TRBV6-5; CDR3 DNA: TGTGCCAGCAGTTTCGCAGGGGGTGGGAACGAGCAGTACTTC; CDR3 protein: CASSFAGGGNEQYF
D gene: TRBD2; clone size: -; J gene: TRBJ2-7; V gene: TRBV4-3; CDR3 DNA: TGCGCCAGCAGCCAAGGACGAGCGGGAGTCTACGAGCAGTACTTC; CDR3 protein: CASSQGRAGVYEQYF
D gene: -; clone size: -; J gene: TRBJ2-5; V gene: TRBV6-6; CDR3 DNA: TGTGCCAGCAGTCCCCCCCCAGGGCTGGGCGCAGAGACCCAGTACTTC; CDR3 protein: CASSPPPGLGAETQYF
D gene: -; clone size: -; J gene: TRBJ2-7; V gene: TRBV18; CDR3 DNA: TGTGCCAGCTCACCCCCAGAGAGGGACTTCTACGAGCAGTACTTC; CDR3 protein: CASSPPERDFYEQYF
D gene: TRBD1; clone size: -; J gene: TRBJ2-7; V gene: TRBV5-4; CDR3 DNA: TGTGCCAGCAGCTTTGACAGGGGAATCTCCTACGAGCAGTACTTC; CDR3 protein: CASSFDRGISYEQYF
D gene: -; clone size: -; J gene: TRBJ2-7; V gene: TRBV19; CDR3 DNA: TGTGCCAGTAGTATCCGACCTGGGGCAGGGGACGAGCAGTACTTC; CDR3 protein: CASSIRPGAGDEQYF